This entry describes one T cell receptor beta chain. Clones were read by immunoSEQ multiplex PCR, and TCRdb kept only the in-frame ones, dropping some. Among 40,000 to 45,000 clones listed, approximately 90% were seen once. The sample comes from a study of blood T cell repertoires in COVID-19. Study-wide context: Collection of acute and convalescent COVID-19 samples took place in the United States, Italy and Spain. Sample material is recorded as cDNA or gDNA derived from T cells, B-cell-depleted T cells, or PBMCs.

The sample comprised peripheral blood. The receptor was isolated from a man aged 60 to 75 with active COVID-19.

CDR3 nucleotides: TGCAGCGTGGGGACTAGCGGGAGGGGGACAGATACGCAGTATTTT. Its translation is CSVGTSGRGTDTQYF. This chain connects TRBV29-1 to TRBJ2-3; 16 bases align to TRBD2. Losses at the gene ends were 6 bases for V and 3 bases for J; bases not matched to a gene: 3. CDR3 length equals 15 residues. Germline V CDR1 and CDR2: SQVTM, ANQGSEA.